These 3 T cell receptor beta chains came from one sample sequenced in a study of shared clonotypes between healthy human individuals. Sequencing used immunoSEQ multiplex PCR; TCRdb keeps in-frame clones, though not all of them. The sample contains just over 2,000,000 clones, just under 95% of which appear only once. Positive CCR7 selection of CD45RO-negative cells yielded the naive CD8 cells, and terminally differentiated effector memory CD45RA+ cells were excluded. The sample comprised naive CD8+ T cells sorted from blood. These receptors originate from a man between 18 and 29 years old in good health.

J is TRBJ2-1 and V is TRBV28; unclear D gene. Trimming took 4 bases from V and 6 from J, leaving 10 bases between them. Germline V gives CDR1 MDHEN, CDR2 SYDVKM. The CDR3 totals 13 residues. CDR3 DNA: TGTGCCAGCAGTTCTGACATGATCAATGAGCAGTTCTTC. Residues: CASSSDMINEQFF. Based on the CDR3 plus reference TRBV28 and TRBJ2-1, the full variable domain is DVKVTQSSRYLVKRTGEKVFLECVQDMDHENMFWYRQDPGLGLRLIYFSYDVKMKEKGDIPEGYSVSREKKERFSLILESASTNQTSMYLCASSSDMINEQFFGPGTRLTVL.

The CDR3 is CASSTLGTGPNEVETQYF. CDR3 DNA sequence: TGTGCCAGCAGTACCCTTGGGACAGGCCCCAACGAGGTGGAGACCCAGTACTTC. The V call is TRBV2, the J call TRBJ2-5, with 8 positions matching TRBD1. Looked up from germline, CDR1 is SNHLY and CDR2 is FYNNEI. This CDR3 comprises 18 residues. V gave up 5 bases and J gave up 5 bases; unmatched junction bases: 19.

The chain carries TRBV2 and TRBJ1-5; unclear D gene. Trimming left V 2 bases short and J 7 bases short, with 9 bases between. Germline lookup yields CDR1 SNHLY and CDR2 FYNNEI. This CDR3 contains 13 residues. As DNA, the CDR3 is TGTGCCAGCAGTGAAACGGCCGTACAGCCCCAGCATTTT. It codes for CASSETAVQPQHF. Complete variable domain (other parts from reference TRBV2 and TRBJ1-5): EPEVTQTPSHQVTQMGQEVILRCVPISNHLYFYWYRQILGQKVEFLVSFYNNEISEKSEIFDDQFSVERPDGSNFTLKIRSTKLEDSAMYFCASSETAVQPQHFGDGTRLSIL.